This is a list of T cell receptor beta chains from one sample in a study of blood T cell repertoires in COVID-19. TCRdb keeps only in-frame clones here, not all; method: immunoSEQ multiplex PCR. Of around 700,000 clones listed, around 89% are singletons. The source material was peripheral blood. These receptors all come from a woman between 18 and 29 years old with acute or convalescent COVID-19. The conserved cysteine and the conserved F or W are not part of the CDR3 here.

ASSLFQGVNYGYT TRBJ1-2 TRBV7-2
ASSPPWTGGSSKNIQY TRBJ2-4 TRBV25-1
ASSETSGAYNEQF TRBJ2-1 TRBV6-2/TRBV6-3
ATSRRGGANEKLF TRBJ1-4 TRBV15
ASRPTLAGPSGEQY TRBJ2-7 TRBV6-2/TRBV6-3
AIRPDQGLAGIYTDTQY TRBJ2-3 TRBV10-3
ASSVEPPGQGRANYGYT TRBJ1-2 TRBV9
ASSFSLNTEAF TRBJ1-1 TRBV5-1
ASSPAQGNQPQH TRBJ1-5 TRBV7-2
ASSLARNYQGEQY TRBJ2-7 TRBV7-8